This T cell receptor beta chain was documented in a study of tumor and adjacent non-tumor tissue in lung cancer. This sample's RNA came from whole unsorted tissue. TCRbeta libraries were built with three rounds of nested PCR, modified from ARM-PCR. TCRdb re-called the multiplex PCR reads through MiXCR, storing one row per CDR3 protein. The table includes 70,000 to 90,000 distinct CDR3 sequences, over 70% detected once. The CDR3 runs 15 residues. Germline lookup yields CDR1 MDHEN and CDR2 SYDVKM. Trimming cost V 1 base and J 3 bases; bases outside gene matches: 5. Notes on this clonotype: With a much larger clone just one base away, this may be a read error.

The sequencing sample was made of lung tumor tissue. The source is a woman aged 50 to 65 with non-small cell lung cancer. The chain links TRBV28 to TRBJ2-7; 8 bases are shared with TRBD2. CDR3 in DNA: TGTGCCAGCAGTTTATCCGGGACTAGGGACTACGAGCAGTACTTC. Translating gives CASSLSGTRDYEQYF.